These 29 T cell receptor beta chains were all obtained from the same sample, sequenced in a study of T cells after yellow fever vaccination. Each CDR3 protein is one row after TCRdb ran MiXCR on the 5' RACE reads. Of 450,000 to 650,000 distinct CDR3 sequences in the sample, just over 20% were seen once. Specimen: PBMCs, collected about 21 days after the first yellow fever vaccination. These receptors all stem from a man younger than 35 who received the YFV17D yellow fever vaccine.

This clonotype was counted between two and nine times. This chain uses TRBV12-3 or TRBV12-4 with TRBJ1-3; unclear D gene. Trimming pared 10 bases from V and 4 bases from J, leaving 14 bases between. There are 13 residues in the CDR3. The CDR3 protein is CATSADLGNTIYF. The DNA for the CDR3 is TGTGCCACCTCGGCGGATCTAGGAAACACCATATATTTT.

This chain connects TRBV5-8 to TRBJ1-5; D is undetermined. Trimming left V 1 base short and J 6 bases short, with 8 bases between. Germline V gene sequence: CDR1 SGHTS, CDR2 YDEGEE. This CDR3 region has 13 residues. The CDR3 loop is CASSLSQVQPQHF. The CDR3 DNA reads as TGTGCCAGCAGCTTGTCCCAGGTTCAGCCCCAGCATTTT.

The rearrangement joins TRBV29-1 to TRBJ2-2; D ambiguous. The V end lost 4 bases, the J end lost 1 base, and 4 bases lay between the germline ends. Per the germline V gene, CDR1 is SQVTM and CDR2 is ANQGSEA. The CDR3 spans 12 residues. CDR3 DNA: TGCAGCGTTGTCGGGAACACCGGGGAGCTGTTTTTT. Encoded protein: CSVVGNTGELFF.

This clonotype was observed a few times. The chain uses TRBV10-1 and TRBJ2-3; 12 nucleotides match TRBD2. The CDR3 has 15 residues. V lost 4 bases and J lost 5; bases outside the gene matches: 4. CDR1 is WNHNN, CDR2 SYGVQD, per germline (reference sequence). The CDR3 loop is CASSVGLAGRDTQYF. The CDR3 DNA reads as TGCGCCAGCAGTGTCGGACTAGCGGGGCGAGATACGCAGTATTTT.

CDR3 sequence (DNA): TGCGCCAGCAGCCACGGGACGGACGGAAACACCATATATTTT. This sequence encodes CASSHGTDGNTIYF. The rearrangement joins TRBV4-1 to TRBJ1-3, with D perhaps TRBD1 (5 bases). Germline assignment: CDR1 MGHRA and CDR2 YSYEKL. CDR3 length: 14 residues. Trimming shortened V by 3 bases and J by 4 bases, and 10 bases separated the two germline ends.

The CDR3 region has the DNA TGCGCCAGCAGCTTGACCGGGCAGCCTAACTATGGCTACACCTTC. Protein sequence: CASSLTGQPNYGYTF. This chain links TRBV5-1 with TRBJ1-2; D remains unclear. Germline values: CDR1 SGHRS, CDR2 YFSETQ. The V end lost 1 base, the J end lost 0 bases, and 10 bases lay between the germline ends. This CDR3 spans 15 amino acids.

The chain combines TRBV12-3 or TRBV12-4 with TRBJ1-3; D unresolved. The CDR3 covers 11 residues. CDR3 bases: TGTGCGTACCGCTCTGGAAACACCATATATTTT. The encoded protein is CAYRSGNTIYF.

The CDR3 DNA follows: TGCGCCAGCAGCCAGCCGGGACAAGCTAACTATGGCTACACCTTC. As protein: CASSQPGQANYGYTF. The V and J genes are TRBV4-1 and TRBJ1-2; possible D gene TRBD1, 6 bases. The CDR3 has 15 residues. V lost 3 bases, J lost 0 bases, and 11 bases lay in between. Germline V lookup: CDR1 MGHRA, CDR2 YSYEKL.

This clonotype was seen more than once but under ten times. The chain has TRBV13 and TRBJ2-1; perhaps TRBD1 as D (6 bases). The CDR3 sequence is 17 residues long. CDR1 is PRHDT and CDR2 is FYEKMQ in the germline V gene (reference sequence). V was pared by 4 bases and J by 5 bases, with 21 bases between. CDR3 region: CASSSTGWASGDNEQFF. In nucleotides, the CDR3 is TGTGCCAGCAGCTCTACAGGGTGGGCGTCTGGGGACAATGAGCAGTTCTTC.

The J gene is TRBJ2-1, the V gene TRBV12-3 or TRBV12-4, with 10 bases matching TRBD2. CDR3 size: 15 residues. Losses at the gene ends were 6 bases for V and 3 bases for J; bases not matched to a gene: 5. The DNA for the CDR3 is TGTGCCAGCAGGGCTAGCGGGGGATACTACAATGAGCAGTTCTTC. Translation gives CASRASGGYYNEQFF.

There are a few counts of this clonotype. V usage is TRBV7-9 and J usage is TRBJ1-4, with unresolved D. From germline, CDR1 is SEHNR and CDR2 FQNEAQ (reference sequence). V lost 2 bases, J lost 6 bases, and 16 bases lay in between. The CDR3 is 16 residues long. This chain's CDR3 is CASSLWSSTDYEKLFF. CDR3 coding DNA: TGTGCCAGCAGCTTATGGTCAAGCACGGACTATGAAAAACTGTTTTTT.

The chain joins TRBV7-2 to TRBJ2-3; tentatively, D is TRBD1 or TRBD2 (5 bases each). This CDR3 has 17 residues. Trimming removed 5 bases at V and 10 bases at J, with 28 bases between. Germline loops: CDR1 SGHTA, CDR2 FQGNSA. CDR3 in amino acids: CASSRLQTVGAPLPQYF. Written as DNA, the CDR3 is TGTGCCAGCAGCCGACTTCAAACCGTCGGGGCCCCTTTGCCGCAGTATTTT.

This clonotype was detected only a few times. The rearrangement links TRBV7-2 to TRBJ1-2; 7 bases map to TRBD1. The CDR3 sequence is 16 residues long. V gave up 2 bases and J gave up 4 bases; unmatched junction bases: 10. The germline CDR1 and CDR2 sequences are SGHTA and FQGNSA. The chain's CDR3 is CASSLPPGQSSYGYTF. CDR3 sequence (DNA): TGTGCCAGCAGCTTACCACCGGGACAGTCTTCCTATGGCTACACCTTC.

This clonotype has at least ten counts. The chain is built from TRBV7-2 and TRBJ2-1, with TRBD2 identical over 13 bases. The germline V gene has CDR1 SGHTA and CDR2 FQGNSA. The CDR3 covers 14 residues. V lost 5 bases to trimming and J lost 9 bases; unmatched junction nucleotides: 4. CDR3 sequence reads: CASSLGLAGSEQFF. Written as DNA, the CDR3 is TGTGCCAGCAGCCTGGGACTAGCGGGGTCTGAGCAGTTCTTC.

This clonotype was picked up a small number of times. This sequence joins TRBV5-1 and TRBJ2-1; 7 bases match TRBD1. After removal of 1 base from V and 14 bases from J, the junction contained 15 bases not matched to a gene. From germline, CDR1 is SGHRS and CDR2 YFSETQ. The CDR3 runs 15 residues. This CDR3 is CASSLQGDRVERKFF. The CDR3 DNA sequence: TGCGCCAGCAGCTTGCAGGGGGACCGCGTGGAACGGAAGTTCTTC.

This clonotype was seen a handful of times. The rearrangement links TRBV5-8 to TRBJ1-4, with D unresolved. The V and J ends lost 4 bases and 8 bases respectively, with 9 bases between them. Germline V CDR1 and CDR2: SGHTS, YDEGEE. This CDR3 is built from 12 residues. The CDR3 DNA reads TGTGCCAGCAGCGCCCGTACAGAAAAACTGTTTTTT. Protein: CASSARTEKLFF.

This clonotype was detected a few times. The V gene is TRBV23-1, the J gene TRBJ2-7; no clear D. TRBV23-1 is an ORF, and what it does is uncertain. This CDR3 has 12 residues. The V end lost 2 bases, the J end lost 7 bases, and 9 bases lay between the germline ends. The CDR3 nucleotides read TGCGCCAGCAGTCAAAGTTATCGGGAGCAGTACGTC. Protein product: CASSQSYREQYV.

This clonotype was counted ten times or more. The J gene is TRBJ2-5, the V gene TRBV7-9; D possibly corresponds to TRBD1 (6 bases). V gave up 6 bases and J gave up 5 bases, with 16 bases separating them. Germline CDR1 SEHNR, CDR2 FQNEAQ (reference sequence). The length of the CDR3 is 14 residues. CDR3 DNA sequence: TGTGCCAGCAGGTTACAGGGTTTACCGGAGACCCAGTACTTC. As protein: CASRLQGLPETQYF.

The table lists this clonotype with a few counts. CDR3 protein: CASSSGTGDFREQYF. The CDR3, as DNA: TGTGCCAGCAGCTCCGGGACAGGGGATTTCCGCGAGCAGTACTTC. This chain joins TRBV11-2 and TRBJ2-7; 10 bases line up with TRBD1. The CDR3 length is 15 residues. The V gene end was trimmed by 4 bases and the J gene end by 6 bases; junction bases not matched to a gene: 9. In germline, CDR1 is SGHAT, CDR2 FQNNGV.

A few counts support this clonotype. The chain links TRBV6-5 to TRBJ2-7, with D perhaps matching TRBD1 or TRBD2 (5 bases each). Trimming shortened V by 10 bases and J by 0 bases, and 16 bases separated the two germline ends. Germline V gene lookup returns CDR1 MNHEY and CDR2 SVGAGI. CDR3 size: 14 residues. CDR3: CATRWGRPSYEQYV. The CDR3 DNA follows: TGTGCCACCCGTTGGGGACGACCCTCCTACGAGCAGTACGTC.

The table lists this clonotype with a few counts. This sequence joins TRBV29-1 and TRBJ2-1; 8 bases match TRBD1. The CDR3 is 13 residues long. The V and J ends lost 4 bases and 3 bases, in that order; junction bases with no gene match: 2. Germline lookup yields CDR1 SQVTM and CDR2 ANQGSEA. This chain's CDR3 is CSVADRGYNEQFF. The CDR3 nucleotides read TGCAGCGTTGCAGACAGGGGCTACAATGAGCAGTTCTTC.

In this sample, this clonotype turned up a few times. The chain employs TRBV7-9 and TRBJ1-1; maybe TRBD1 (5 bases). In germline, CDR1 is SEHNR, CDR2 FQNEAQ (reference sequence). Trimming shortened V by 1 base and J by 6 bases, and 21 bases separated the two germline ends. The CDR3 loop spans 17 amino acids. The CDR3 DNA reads TGTGCCAGCAGCTTAGTTTTCCCACCCCGGGGGAAGGCTGAAGCTTTCTTT. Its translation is CASSLVFPPRGKAEAFF. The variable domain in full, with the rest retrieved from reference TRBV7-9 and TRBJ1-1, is DTGVSQNPRHKITKRGQNVTFRCDPISEHNRLYWYRQTLGQGPEFLTYFQNEAQLEKSRLLSDRFSAERPKGSFSTLEIQRTEQGDSAMYLCASSLVFPPRGKAEAFFGQGTRLTVV.

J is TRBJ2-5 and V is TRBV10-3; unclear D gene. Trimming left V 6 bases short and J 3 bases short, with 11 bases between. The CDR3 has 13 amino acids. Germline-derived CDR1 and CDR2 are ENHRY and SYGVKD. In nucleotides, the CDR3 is TGTGCCATCAGGGGGATGGGAAAAGAGACCCAGTACTTC. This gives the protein CAIRGMGKETQYF.

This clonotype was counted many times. For the CDR3, the DNA is TGTGCCAGCAGTCAACCTAAGGGACAGGGGACCGGGGAGCTGTTTTTT. This gives the protein CASSQPKGQGTGELFF. The gene calls are TRBV7-3 and TRBJ2-2, with 10 nucleotides matching TRBD1. The CDR3 runs 16 residues. Germline V gene data show CDR1 as SGHTA and CDR2 as FQGTGA. Trimming took 6 bases from V and 5 from J; bases not matched to a gene: 9.

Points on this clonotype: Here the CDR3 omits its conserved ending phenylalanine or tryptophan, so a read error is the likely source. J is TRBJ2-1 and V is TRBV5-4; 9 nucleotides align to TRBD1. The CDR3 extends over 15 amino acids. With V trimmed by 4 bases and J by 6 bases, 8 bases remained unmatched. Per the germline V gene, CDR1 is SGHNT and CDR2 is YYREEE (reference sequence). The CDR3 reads CASSGPGQGSNEQFL. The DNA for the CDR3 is TGTGCCAGCAGCGGACCGGGACAGGGAAGCAATGAGCAGTTCCTC.

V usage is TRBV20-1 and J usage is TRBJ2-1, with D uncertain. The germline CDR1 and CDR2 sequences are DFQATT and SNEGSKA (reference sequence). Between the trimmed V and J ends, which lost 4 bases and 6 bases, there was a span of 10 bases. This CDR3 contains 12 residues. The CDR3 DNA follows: TGCAGTGCTACGTCATCCGGCAATGAGCAGTTCTTC. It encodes CSATSSGNEQFF.

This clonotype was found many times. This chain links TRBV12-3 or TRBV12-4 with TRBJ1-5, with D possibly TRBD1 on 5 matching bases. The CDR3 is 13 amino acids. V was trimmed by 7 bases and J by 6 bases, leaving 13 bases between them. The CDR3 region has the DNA TGTGCCAGCACTGGACGGGGGGGTCAGCCCCAGCATTTT. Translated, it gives CASTGRGGQPQHF.

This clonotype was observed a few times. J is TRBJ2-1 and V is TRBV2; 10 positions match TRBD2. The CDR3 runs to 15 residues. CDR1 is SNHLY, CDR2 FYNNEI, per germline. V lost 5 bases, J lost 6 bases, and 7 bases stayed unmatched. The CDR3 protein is CASSRLAGVFNEQFF. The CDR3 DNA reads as TGTGCCAGCAGTCGTCTAGCGGGGGTCTTCAATGAGCAGTTCTTC.

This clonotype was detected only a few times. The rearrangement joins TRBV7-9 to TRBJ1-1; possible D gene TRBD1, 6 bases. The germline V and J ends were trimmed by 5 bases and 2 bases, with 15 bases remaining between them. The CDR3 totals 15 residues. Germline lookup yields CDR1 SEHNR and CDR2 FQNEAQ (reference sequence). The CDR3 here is CASSPRTALNTEAFF. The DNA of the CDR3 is TGTGCCAGCAGCCCACGGACAGCTCTTAACACTGAAGCTTTCTTT.